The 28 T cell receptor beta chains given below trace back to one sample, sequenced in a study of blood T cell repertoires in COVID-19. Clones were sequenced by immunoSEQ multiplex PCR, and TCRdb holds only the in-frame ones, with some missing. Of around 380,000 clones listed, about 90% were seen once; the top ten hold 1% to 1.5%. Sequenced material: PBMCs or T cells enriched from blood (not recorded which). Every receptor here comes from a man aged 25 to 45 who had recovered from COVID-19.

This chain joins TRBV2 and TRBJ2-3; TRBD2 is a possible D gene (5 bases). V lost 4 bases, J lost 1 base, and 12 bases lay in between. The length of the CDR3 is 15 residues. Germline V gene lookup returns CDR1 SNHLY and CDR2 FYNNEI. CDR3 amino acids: CASSVRTQRTDTQYF. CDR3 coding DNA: TGTGCCAGCAGTGTTCGGACTCAACGCACAGATACGCAGTATTTT.

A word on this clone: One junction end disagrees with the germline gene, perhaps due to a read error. The CDR3 spells CASSPPHGDF. The CDR3, as DNA: TGTGCCAGCAGCCCCCCCCACGGAGATTTT. The chain recombines TRBV3-1 (or the pseudogene TRBV3-2) with TRBJ2-3, with D uncertain. The CDR3 loop spans 10 amino acids. Germline CDR1 is LGHDT and CDR2 is YNNKEL (reference sequence).

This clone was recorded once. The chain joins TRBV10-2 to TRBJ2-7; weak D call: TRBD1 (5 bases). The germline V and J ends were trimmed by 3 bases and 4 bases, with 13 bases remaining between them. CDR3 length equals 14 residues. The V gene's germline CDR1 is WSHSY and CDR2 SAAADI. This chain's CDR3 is CASSEGRGRYEQYF. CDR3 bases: TGCGCCAGCAGTGAAGGAAGGGGTCGATACGAGCAGTACTTC.

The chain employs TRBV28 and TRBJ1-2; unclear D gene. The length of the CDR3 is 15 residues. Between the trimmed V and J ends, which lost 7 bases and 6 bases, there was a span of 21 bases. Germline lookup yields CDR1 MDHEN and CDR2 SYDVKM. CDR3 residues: CASTDGAALNDGYTF. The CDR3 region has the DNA TGTGCCAGCACCGACGGAGCCGCTCTGAATGATGGCTACACCTTC.

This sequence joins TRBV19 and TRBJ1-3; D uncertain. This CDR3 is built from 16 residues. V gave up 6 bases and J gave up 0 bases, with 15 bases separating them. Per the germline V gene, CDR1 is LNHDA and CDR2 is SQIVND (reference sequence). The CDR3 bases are TGTGCCAGTAGCCTTGCGGGTGTGGACTCTGGAAACACCATATATTTT. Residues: CASSLAGVDSGNTIYF.

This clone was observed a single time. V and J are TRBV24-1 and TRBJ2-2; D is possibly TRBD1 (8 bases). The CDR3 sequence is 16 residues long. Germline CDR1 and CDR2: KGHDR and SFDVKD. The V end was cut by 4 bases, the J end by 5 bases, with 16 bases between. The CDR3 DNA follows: TGTGCCACCAGTGACCCAGGACAGGGAGGGACCGGGGAGCTGTTTTTT. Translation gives CATSDPGQGGTGELFF.

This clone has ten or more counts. CDR3: CAISAGLAGNEQFF. The DNA of the CDR3 is TGTGCCATCAGTGCGGGACTAGCGGGGAATGAGCAGTTCTTC. This rearrangement joins TRBV10-3 to TRBJ2-1, with TRBD2 matching 13 bases. Trimming took 4 bases from V and 7 from J; bases not matched to a gene: 1. Germline CDR1 ENHRY, CDR2 SYGVKD. The CDR3 extends over 14 amino acids.

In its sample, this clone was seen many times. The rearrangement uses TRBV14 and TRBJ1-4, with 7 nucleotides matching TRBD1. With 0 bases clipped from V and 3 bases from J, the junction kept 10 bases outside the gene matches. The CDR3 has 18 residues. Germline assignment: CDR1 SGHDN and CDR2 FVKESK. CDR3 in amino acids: CASSQDRGSVMANEKLFF. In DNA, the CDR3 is TGTGCCAGCAGCCAAGACAGGGGGAGCGTAATGGCTAATGAAAAACTGTTTTTT.

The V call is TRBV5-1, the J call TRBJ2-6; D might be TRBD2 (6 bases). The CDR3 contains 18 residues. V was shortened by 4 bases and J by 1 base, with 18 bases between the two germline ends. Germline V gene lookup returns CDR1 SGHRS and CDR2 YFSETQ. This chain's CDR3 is CASSPQPTSSSGANVLTF. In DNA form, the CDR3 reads TGCGCCAGCAGCCCCCAGCCCACTAGCTCTTCTGGGGCCAACGTCCTGACTTTC.

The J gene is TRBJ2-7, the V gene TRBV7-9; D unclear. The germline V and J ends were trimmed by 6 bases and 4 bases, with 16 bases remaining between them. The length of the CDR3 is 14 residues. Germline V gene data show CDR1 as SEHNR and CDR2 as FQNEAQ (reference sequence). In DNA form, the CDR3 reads TGTGCCAGCAGTGGGCCCCCAGCCCTTTACGAGCAGTACTTC. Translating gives CASSGPPALYEQYF. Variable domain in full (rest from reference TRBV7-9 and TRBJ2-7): DTGVSQNPRHKITKRGQNVTFRCDPISEHNRLYWYRQTLGQGPEFLTYFQNEAQLEKSRLLSDRFSAERPKGSFSTLEIQRTEQGDSAMYLCASSGPPALYEQYFGPGTRLTVT.

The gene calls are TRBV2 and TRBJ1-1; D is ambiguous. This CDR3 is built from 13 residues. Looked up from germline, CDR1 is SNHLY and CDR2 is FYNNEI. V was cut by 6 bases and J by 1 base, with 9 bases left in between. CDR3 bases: TGTGCCAGCAGCGCCCCGGGGAACACTGAAGCTTTCTTT. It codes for CASSAPGNTEAFF.

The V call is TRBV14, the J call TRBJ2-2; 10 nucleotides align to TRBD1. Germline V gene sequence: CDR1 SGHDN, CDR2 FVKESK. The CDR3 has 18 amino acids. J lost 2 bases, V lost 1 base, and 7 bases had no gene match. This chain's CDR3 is CASSQVRDRGYNTGELFF. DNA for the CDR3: TGTGCCAGCAGCCAAGTCCGGGACAGGGGATACAACACCGGGGAGCTGTTTTTT.

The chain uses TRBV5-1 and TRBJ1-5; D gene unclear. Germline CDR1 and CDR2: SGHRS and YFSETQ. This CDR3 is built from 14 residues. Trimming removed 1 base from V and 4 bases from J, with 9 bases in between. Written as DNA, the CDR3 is TGCGCCAGCAGCTTGTCTACGGGGAATCAGCCCCAGCATTTT. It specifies CASSLSTGNQPQHF. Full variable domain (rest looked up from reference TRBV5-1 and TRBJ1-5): KAGVTQTPRYLIKTRGQQVTLSCSPISGHRSVSWYQQTPGQGLQFLFEYFSETQRNKGNFPGRFSGRQFSNSRSEMNVSTLELGDSALYLCASSLSTGNQPQHFGDGTRLSIL.

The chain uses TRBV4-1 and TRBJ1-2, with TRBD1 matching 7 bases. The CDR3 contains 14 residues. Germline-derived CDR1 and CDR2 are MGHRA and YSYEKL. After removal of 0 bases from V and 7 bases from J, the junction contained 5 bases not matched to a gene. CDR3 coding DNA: TGCGCCAGCAGCCAAGATGGAGGGGGCCTTGGCTACACCTTC. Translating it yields CASSQDGGGLGYTF.

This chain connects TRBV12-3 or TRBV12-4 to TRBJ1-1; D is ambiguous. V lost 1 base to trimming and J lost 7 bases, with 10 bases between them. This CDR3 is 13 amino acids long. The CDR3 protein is CASSLVPGGEAFF. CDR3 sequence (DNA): TGTGCCAGCAGTTTAGTACCGGGAGGTGAAGCTTTCTTT.

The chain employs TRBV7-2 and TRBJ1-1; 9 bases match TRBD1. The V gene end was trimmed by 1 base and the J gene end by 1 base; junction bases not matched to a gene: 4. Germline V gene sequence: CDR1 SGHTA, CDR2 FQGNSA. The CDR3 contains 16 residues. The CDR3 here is CASSLGGQGQNTEAFF. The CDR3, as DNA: TGTGCCAGCAGCTTAGGGGGACAGGGACAGAACACTGAAGCTTTCTTT.

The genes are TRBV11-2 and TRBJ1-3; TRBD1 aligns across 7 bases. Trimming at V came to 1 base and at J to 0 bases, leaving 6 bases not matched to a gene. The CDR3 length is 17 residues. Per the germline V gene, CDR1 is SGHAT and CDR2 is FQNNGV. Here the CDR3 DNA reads TGTGCCAGCAGCTTAGGAACGGGACAGAACTCTGGAAACACCATATATTTT. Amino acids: CASSLGTGQNSGNTIYF.

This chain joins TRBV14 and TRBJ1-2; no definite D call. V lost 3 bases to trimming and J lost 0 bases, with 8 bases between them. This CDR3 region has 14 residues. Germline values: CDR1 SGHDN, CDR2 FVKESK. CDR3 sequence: CASSHLGSNYGYTF. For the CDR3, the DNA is TGTGCCAGCAGCCATCTAGGATCTAACTATGGCTACACCTTC.

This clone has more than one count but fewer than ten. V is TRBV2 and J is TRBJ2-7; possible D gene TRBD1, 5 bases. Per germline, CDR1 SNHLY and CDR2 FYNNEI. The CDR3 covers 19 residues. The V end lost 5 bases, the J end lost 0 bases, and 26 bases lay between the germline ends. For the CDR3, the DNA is TGTGCCAGCAGTTGGCTGGGGCCAAATCAAGGTTTTATCTCCTACGAGCAGTACTTC. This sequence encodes CASSWLGPNQGFISYEQYF.

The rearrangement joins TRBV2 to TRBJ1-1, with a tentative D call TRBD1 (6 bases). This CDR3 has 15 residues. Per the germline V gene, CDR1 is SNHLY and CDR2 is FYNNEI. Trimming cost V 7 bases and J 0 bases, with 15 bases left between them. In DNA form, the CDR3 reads TGTGCCAGCACCCCGGACAGCCCTATGAACACTGAAGCTTTCTTT. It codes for CASTPDSPMNTEAFF.

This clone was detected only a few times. The CDR3 coding sequence is TGTGCCAGCAGAAACCGGGACTACGAGCAGTACTTC. Residues: CASRNRDYEQYF. V and J are TRBV6-6 and TRBJ2-7; D may be TRBD2 (5 bases). Germline-derived CDR1 and CDR2 are MNHNY and SVGAGI (reference sequence). This CDR3 spans 12 amino acids. Trimming stripped 6 bases from V and 3 bases from J, with 9 bases between.

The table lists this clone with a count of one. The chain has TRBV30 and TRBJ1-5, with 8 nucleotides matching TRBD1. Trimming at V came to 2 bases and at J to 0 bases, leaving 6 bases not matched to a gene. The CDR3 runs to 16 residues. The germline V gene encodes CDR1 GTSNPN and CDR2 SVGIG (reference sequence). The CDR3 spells CAWSRGQGFSNQPQHF. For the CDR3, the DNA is TGTGCCTGGAGTCGAGGACAGGGTTTTAGCAATCAGCCCCAGCATTTT.

CDR3 in amino acids: CASSSGHTYEQYF. CDR3 nucleotide sequence: TGTGCCAGCAGTTCGGGACACACCTACGAGCAGTACTTC. The gene calls are TRBV27 and TRBJ2-7; D is possibly TRBD1 (6 bases). Germline V gene sequence: CDR1 MNHEY, CDR2 SMNVEV (reference sequence). The CDR3 contains 13 residues. V was cut by 4 bases and J by 2 bases, with 9 bases left in between.

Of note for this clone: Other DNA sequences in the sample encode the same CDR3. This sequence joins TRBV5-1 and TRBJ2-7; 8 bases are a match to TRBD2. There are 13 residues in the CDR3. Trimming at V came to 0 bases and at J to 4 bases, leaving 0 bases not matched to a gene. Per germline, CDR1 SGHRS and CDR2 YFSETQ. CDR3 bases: TGCGCCAGCAGCTTGGGCGGGGGGTACGAGCAGTACTTC. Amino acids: CASSLGGGYEQYF.

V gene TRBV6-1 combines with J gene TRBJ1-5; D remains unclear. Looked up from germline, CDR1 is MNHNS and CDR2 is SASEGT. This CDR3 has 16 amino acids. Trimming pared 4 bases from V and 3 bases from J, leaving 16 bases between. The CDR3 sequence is CASSVLRNDNNQPQHF. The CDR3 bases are TGTGCCAGCAGTGTTCTGAGAAACGACAACAATCAGCCCCAGCATTTT.

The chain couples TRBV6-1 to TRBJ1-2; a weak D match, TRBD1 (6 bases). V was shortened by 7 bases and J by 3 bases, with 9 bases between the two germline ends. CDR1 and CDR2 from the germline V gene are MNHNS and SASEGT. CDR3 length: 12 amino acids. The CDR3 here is CASTGVDYGYTF. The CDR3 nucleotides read TGTGCCAGCACAGGGGTTGACTATGGCTACACCTTC.

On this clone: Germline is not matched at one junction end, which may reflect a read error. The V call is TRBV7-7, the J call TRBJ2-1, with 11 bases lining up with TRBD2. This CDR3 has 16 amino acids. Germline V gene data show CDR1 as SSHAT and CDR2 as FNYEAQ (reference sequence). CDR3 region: CASSLSGTSGANEQFF. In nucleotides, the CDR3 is TGTGCTAGCAGCTTGTCGGGGACTAGCGGAGCTAATGAGCAGTTCTTC.

The CDR3 here is CAWSVFGEKLFF. CDR3 nucleotides: TGTGCCTGGAGTGTATTCGGTGAAAAACTGTTTTTT. The gene calls are TRBV30 and TRBJ1-4; no clear D. Germline V gene lookup returns CDR1 GTSNPN and CDR2 SVGIG (reference sequence). Trimming pared 0 bases from V and 7 bases from J, leaving 6 bases between. The CDR3 is made up of 12 amino acids.